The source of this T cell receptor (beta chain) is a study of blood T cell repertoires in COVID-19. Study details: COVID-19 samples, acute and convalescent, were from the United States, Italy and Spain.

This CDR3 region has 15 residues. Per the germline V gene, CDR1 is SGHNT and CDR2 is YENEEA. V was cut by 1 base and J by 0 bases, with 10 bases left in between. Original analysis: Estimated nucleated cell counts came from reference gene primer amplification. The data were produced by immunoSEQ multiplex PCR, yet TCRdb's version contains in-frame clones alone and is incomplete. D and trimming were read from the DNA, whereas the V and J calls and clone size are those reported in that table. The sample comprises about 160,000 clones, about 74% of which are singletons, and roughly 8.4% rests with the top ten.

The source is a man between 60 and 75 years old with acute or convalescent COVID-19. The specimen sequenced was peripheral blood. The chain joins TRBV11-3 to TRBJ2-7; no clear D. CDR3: CASSLGYGSSYEQYF. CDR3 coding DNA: TGTGCCAGCAGCTTAGGTTACGGGTCCTCCTACGAGCAGTACTTC.